A selection of T cell receptor beta chains follows, all from one sample in a study of blood T cell repertoires in COVID-19. TCRdb keeps only in-frame clones here, not all; method: immunoSEQ multiplex PCR. The sample records roughly 500,000 clones, roughly 87% being singletons. The specimen was peripheral blood. These receptors were taken from a man between 18 and 35 years old with COVID-19, enrolled during active disease. Both conserved end residues are part of each CDR3. Each record gives: J gene, D gene, CDR3 length, V gene, CDR3 protein. A D gene is named only where the DNA matches it firmly.

TRBJ1-2	-	15	TRBV7-8	CASSLRGISNYGYTF
TRBJ1-1	-	15	TRBV5-1	CASRYEAYGMDEAFF
TRBJ2-5	TRBD2	16	TRBV19	CASSINRLAGEGTQYF
TRBJ1-3	-	15	TRBV6-5	CASTSWRGSGNTIYF
TRBJ1-1	-	13	TRBV18	CASSPMMTDEAFF
TRBJ2-7	TRBD2	13	TRBV30	CAWIVGGSDEQYF
TRBJ2-3	TRBD1	14	TRBV19	CASKTGFSTDTQYF
TRBJ2-2	TRBD2	15	TRBV7-2	CASRGGRPVTGELFF
TRBJ2-5	-	12	TRBV29-1	CSVAFRGKTQYF
TRBJ2-7	TRBD1	15	TRBV14	CASSIPGQGAYEQYF
TRBJ2-1	-	16	TRBV5-1	CASSLSTGAENNEQFF
TRBJ2-5	-	15	TRBV11-2	CASRGSDSGLETQYF
TRBJ2-3	-	13	TRBV6-5	CASSYSGTHTQYF
TRBJ2-4	TRBD1	11	TRBV2	CASGQEFIQYF
TRBJ2-3	TRBD2	15	TRBV11-3	CALYAGACTTDTQYF
TRBJ2-7	-	13	TRBV5-6	CASSSGASYEQYF
TRBJ2-5	TRBD2	18	TRBV5-1	CASSVPKGLAGVRETQYF
TRBJ2-2	-	15	TRBV11-1	CASTARRTNTGELFF
TRBJ2-1	TRBD2	15	TRBV9	CASSVESGRLNEQFF
TRBJ2-2	-	16	TRBV19	CASSIIGGQDTGELFF
TRBJ2-1	TRBD2	17	TRBV2	CASSPTGTSGRQGEQFF
TRBJ1-4	-	12	TRBV10-3	CAIGREDEKLFF
TRBJ1-1	-	14	TRBV6-4	CASSEQGGDTEAFF
TRBJ1-5	TRBD1	15	TRBV6-6	CASSTRQGLNQPQHF
TRBJ2-1	TRBD1	14	TRBV5-1	CASSYGTDNNEQFF
TRBJ2-1	-	15	TRBV11-3	CASSSRDFPYNEQFF
TRBJ2-5	TRBD2	15	TRBV7-3	CASSLTLAGPETQYF
TRBJ2-1	-	15	TRBV21-1	CASRRMDRVYNEQFF
TRBJ2-1	-	16	TRBV5-1	CASSLDTRVVFDEQFF
TRBJ2-1	-	14	TRBV6-5	CASSDYGVYNEQFF
TRBJ1-1	-	17	TRBV4-1	CASSQDPYPGIGTEAFF
TRBJ1-2	-	13	TRBV6-5	CASSYTTGVGYTF
TRBJ2-1	-	16	TRBV11-3	CASSRASSRDYNEQFF
TRBJ1-2	-	12	TRBV29-1	CSVIAGLYGYTF
TRBJ2-7	-	14	TRBV6-5	CASEAGASSYEQYF
TRBJ2-3	TRBD2	14	TRBV3-1/TRBV3-2	CASSQVAGGDTQYF
TRBJ2-7	-	17	TRBV27	CASSWRVKGSRAYEQYF
TRBJ2-3	-	11	TRBV12-3/TRBV12-4	CASGPPYTQYF
TRBJ2-5	TRBD2	15	TRBV2	CASSKPGTSRETQYF
TRBJ2-3	TRBD2	18	TRBV5-1	CASSLGASGTPSTDTQYF
TRBJ2-5	-	14	TRBV9	CASSSRTVQETQYF
TRBJ2-2	TRBD2	15	TRBV30	CAWSGIAGVAGELFF
TRBJ1-6	TRBD1	14	TRBV6-5	CASGTGGANSPLHF
TRBJ1-5	TRBD1	16	TRBV29-1	CSVERGRQGILRPQHF
TRBJ2-7	-	18	TRBV11-2	CASSGRTPQGKSSYEQYF
TRBJ2-5	TRBD2	17	TRBV7-2	CASSFFRLAGLQETQYF
TRBJ1-5	-	13	TRBV5-5	CASSLGVNQPQHF
TRBJ1-5	-	15	TRBV4-2	CASSHLTGLGQPQHF